This TCR beta chain is drawn from a study of shared clonotypes between healthy human individuals. Points from the study as a whole: Richness estimates generally favored naive over memory subsets.

CDR3 length equals 15 residues. J lost 8 bases, V lost 5 bases, and 8 bases had no gene match. Germline assignment: CDR1 SNHLY and CDR2 FYNNEI. The table lists this clone with many counts. Its target is unknown. Donors comprised healthy HIV-negative adults lacking recent acute infections or vaccinations. Clones were read by immunoSEQ multiplex PCR, and TCRdb kept only the in-frame ones, dropping some. The table includes roughly 1 million clones, 65% to 80% detected once. The receptor's source is a man aged 18-30 years in good health. Sequencing was carried out using memory CD4+ T cells sorted from blood. Subset noted: CD45RA-negative fraction. The chain links TRBV2 to TRBJ1-4; TRBD1 aligns across 10 bases. The CDR3 reads CASSLGTGAREKLFF. The CDR3 bases are TGTGCCAGCAGTCTGGGGACAGGGGCTAGGGAAAAACTGTTTTTT.